These 5 T cell receptor beta chains share one sample of origin, sequenced in a study of shared clonotypes between healthy human individuals. Clones were read by immunoSEQ multiplex PCR, and TCRdb kept only the in-frame ones, dropping some. Of 2 million to 2.5 million clones in the sample, just over 90% were seen once. The sequenced material came from naive CD4+ T cells from PBMCs. Subset indicated: CD45RA+ positively selected. The receptors shown here come from a man aged 18 to 29 in good health. Some clones in this sample may be carry-over from other donors' samples.

The V call is TRBV4-2, the J call TRBJ1-1, with a weak D call TRBD1 (6 bases). The CDR3 length is 15 residues. V was pared by 5 bases and J by 7 bases, with 20 bases between. CDR1 is LGHNA and CDR2 is YNFKEQ in the germline V gene. The CDR3 loop reads CASSIMGGAQGEAFF. The CDR3 nucleotides are TGTGCCAGCAGCATAATGGGGGGGGCGCAGGGTGAAGCTTTCTTT.

J is TRBJ2-7 and V is TRBV18; D may be TRBD2 (6 bases). V dropped 5 bases and J dropped 1 base, with 18 bases sitting between them. In germline, CDR1 is KGHSH, CDR2 LQKENI. The length of the CDR3 is 16 residues. Here the CDR3 DNA reads TGTGCCAGCTCAGCTGCAGTGGGGACTGATTCCTACGAGCAGTACTTC. Its translation: CASSAAVGTDSYEQYF.

The V call is TRBV11-2, the J call TRBJ2-1, with 7 bases matching TRBD2. Germline V gene sequence: CDR1 SGHAT, CDR2 FQNNGV. The CDR3 length is 13 residues. Unmatched junction bases numbered 5, after V lost 4 bases and J lost 8 bases. The chain's CDR3 is CASSSRLADEQFF. CDR3 in DNA: TGTGCCAGCAGCTCACGACTAGCCGATGAGCAGTTCTTC.

The V gene is TRBV29-1, the J gene TRBJ2-6; no clear D. The CDR3 is 13 amino acids. V was cut by 6 bases and J by 0 bases, with 6 bases left in between. Germline-derived CDR1 and CDR2 are SQVTM and ANQGSEA. The DNA of the CDR3 is TGCAGCGTACAGTTCTCTGGGGCCAACGTCCTGACTTTC. Encoded protein: CSVQFSGANVLTF.

The rearrangement joins TRBV7-9 to TRBJ2-7; D call uncertain. Germline values: CDR1 SEHNR, CDR2 FQNEAQ (reference sequence). The CDR3 totals 13 residues. V lost 2 bases, J lost 0 bases, and 5 bases lay in between. CDR3 sequence: CASSLSSSYEQYF. CDR3 coding DNA: TGTGCCAGCAGCTTATCGTCCTCCTACGAGCAGTACTTC.